The T cell receptor beta chain described here comes from a study of regulatory T cells in long-lasting Graves disease. Time point defined: newly diagnosed GD, antithyroid drugs for less than 3 months. Making the TCR library involved RNA that had been extracted from PBMCs. CDR1 is MGHRA, CDR2 YSYEKL, per germline. The CDR3 runs 12 residues. Trimming pared 2 bases from V and 8 bases from J, leaving 6 bases between. Overall study results and limits: Gene preferences differed: TRBV28, TRBJ1-2, TRBJ2-5 in persistent cases.

For this clonotype: Its antigen is currently unknown.

CDR3 regions were amplified by Arm-PCR using iRepertoire HTBI primers to build TCR beta libraries. One entry per CDR3 protein results from TCRdb running MiXCR on the multiplex PCR reads. The profile shows approximately 470,000 distinct CDR3 sequences, 15% to 20% of them singletons. These data were also reused for a study on T cells in Graves' hyperthyroidism and ophthalmopathy. In that study: A model built on 13 V-J features separated ophthalmopathy from stable hyperthyroidism.

The clonotype originates from a man in his forties or fifties with Graves disease. The V gene is TRBV4-1, the J gene TRBJ1-4; D not certain. The sequencing used peripheral blood mononuclear cells (PBMCs), collected at new diagnosis, from a patient treated with antithyroid drugs. The DNA of the CDR3 is TGCGCCAGCAGCCAAATAAACGAAAAACTGTTTTTT. It codes for CASSQINEKLFF.